This T cell receptor (beta chain) was retrieved from a study of neurological immune-mediated disorders. This clonotype was detected ten times or more. Its antigen is not identified. The unsorted libraries were generated from a total of 2 million PBMCs, which had been stored in RNAlater at -80 C. Synthesis of cDNA used 5'RACE (with 10-nucleotide random UMIs). TCRdb re-called the 5' RACE reads with MiXCR, one entry per CDR3 protein. This table holds about 120,000 distinct CDR3 sequences, roughly 3.2% found once. Whole-study results and caveats: Among 34 multiple sclerosis patients, 18 had repertoires that phylogenetic grouping placed in one related-CDR3 cluster, a possible signature. There was no association between the multiple sclerosis repertoire cluster and any clinical or MRI feature.

Sequenced input: PBMCs. The source of this sequence is a young woman with multiple sclerosis.

CDR3 region: CASSPTGYTQPQHF. The CDR3, as DNA: TGTGCCAGCAGCCCGACAGGGTACACTCAGCCCCAGCATTTT. This sequence joins TRBV12-3 or TRBV12-4 and TRBJ1-5, with 7 bases lining up with TRBD1. The CDR3 has 14 amino acids. Germline trimming cut 6 bases from V and 6 bases from J; bases unmatched to any gene: 8.